This T cell receptor (beta chain) was recorded in a study of shared clonotypes between healthy human individuals. Study outcomes and limitations: Among the subsets, naive ones generally showed larger estimated richness than memory ones.

Points on this clone: Its antigen is currently unknown.

The CDR3 loop spans 15 amino acids. The trim removed 4 bases at V and 6 bases at J, leaving 8 bases unmatched. CDR1 is SGHRS, CDR2 YFSETQ, per germline. Partitioning of CD4+ cells yielded a CD45RA+ naive subset and a CD45RA-negative memory subset. Study processing details: ImmunoSEQ supplied junction-only sequences lacking quality scores, so filtering was different. Some clones are missing from TCRdb's copy, which holds only in-frame ones; the method was immunoSEQ multiplex PCR. The V and J calls and clone size were taken over from that table, and D and trimming were inferred from the DNA. Here the sample spans 700,000 or so clones, approximately 79% being singletons.

V gene TRBV5-1 combines with J gene TRBJ2-3, with 10 bases fitting TRBD1. The sample consisted of memory CD4+ T cells sorted from blood. The sample's subset: CD45RA-negative fraction. The TCR sequence derives from a woman under 40 in good health. The CDR3 spells CASSQIRDRGDTQYF. CDR3 coding DNA: TGCGCCAGCAGCCAAATCCGGGACAGGGGCGATACGCAGTATTTT.